This TCR beta chain came from a study of shared clonotypes between healthy human individuals. General study points: Estimated clonotype richness was generally higher in naive than memory subsets. Naive CD4 clonotypes overlapped across a handful of donors at about 5.2%.

Trimming took 6 bases from V and 1 from J, leaving 9 bases between them. The CDR3 totals 14 residues. Germline CDR1 SNHLY, CDR2 FYNNEI. Each sample came from a Caucasian adult donor living in Nashville, Tennessee. In the CD4+ fraction, cells were divided into CD45RA+ naive and CD45RA-negative memory subsets. Notes on this clone: Its antigen is unknown.

Some clones are missing from TCRdb's copy, which holds only in-frame ones; the method was immunoSEQ multiplex PCR. The sample holds approximately 1.4 million clones, 98% seen once. Material: naive CD4+ T cells sorted from blood. Subset reported: CD45RA+ positively selected. The rearrangement joins TRBV2 to TRBJ2-2; the D gene is possibly TRBD1 (6 bases). This TCR was sampled from a man aged 25 to 40 in good health. Here the CDR3 DNA reads TGTGCCAGCAGAGTGGACAGGAACACCGGGGAGCTGTTTTTT. Protein: CASRVDRNTGELFF.